This T cell receptor (beta chain) was captured in a study of blood T cell repertoires in COVID-19. Study overall: Researchers got acute and convalescent COVID-19 samples from the United States, Italy and Spain. PBMCs, B-cell-depleted T cells, or T cells provided the cDNA or gDNA that made up the material.

Original data processing: Reference gene primer amplification in the assay estimated nucleated cell counts. Profiling relied on immunoSEQ multiplex PCR, and the TCRdb table lists in-frame clones only, not all of them. Clonal size and the V and J genes are those of that table, whereas D and trimming came from the DNA. Among under 75,000 clones, about four fifths were seen once, and the ten largest hold 15% to 20%. The CDR3 totals 16 residues. Germline CDR1 SGHTA, CDR2 FQGNSA. V lost 5 bases to trimming and J lost 4 bases; unmatched junction nucleotides: 7. The TCR originated in a man in his sixties or seventies who had recovered from COVID-19. The chain carries TRBV7-2 and TRBJ1-5; 11 nucleotides line up with TRBD1. Sequenced material: peripheral blood. CDR3 DNA: TGTGCCAGCAGCAAAGACCGGGACAGGGGGAATCAGCCCCAGCATTTT. This codes for CASSKDRDRGNQPQHF.